This entry describes one T cell receptor (beta chain). Its antigen is unidentified. This entry belongs to a study of CD8+ T cells in alopecia areata. Findings of the study overall: Lesional scalp exceeded normal scalp in clonality, especially in alopecia totalis/universalis. Having one nonresponder leaves uncertain how baseline CD8+ expansion relates to response. Scalp sample sequencing also detects resident alphabeta T cells of normal skin.

Isolated RNA was reverse transcribed into cDNA used as the sequencing template. The repertoire was sequenced with immunoSEQ multiplex PCR; TCRdb's copy has only in-frame clones and lacks some. The sample has 35,000 to 45,000 clones; roughly 92% are singletons. As to treatment: oral pan-JAK inhibitor, 5-10 mg twice daily. Trimming cost V 0 bases and J 6 bases, with 9 bases left between them. CDR3 length equals 13 residues. CDR1 is MGHRA and CDR2 is YSYEKL in the germline V gene. Specimen: CD8+ T cells sorted from blood, collected at week 24, from a patient treated with tofacitinib. The chain is built from TRBV4-1 and TRBJ2-7; D unclear. The sequence was obtained from a human donor with alopecia areata. Written as DNA, the CDR3 is TGCGCCAGCAGCCAAGAGCCGGACCTCGAGCAGTACTTC. Its protein product is CASSQEPDLEQYF.